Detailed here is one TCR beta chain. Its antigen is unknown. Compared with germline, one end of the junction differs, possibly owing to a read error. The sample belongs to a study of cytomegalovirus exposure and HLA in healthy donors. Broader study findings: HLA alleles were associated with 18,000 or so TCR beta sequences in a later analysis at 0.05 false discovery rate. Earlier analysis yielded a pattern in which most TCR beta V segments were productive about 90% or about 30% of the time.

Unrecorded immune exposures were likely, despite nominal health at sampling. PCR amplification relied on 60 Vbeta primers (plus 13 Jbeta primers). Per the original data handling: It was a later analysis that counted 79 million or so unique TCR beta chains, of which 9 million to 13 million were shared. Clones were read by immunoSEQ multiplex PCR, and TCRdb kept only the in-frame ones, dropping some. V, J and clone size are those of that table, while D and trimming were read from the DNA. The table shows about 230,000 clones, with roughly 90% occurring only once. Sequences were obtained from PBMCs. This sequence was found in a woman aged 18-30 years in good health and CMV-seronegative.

CDR3 sequence reads: CSSSFLGQGGTEAFF. CDR3 DNA sequence: TGTTCCAGCAGCTTCCTTGGACAGGGGGGAACTGAAGCTTTCTTT. The chain recombines TRBV7-9 with TRBJ1-1; TRBD1 aligns across 10 bases. Germline V gene lookup returns CDR1 SEHNR and CDR2 FQNEAQ (reference sequence). CDR3 length: 15 residues.